This TCR beta chain came from a study of metastatic and nonmetastatic thyroid tumors. Across the whole study: Peripheral blood and tumor or nodule samples from malignant and benign thyroid patients were compared. Study-level findings and limits: Significantly higher TCR beta diversity was reportedly seen in malignant thyroid tumors than benign nodules, in blood and tumor.

The table lists this clone with many counts. Antigen specificity is unknown. Source study methods: A distant-metastasis classifier for papillary thyroid cancer was built using CDR3 differences across clinicopathological groups. TCRdb re-called the PCR reads via MiXCR. TCRdb, not the original authors, processed these V and J calls. The sample records 30,000 to 35,000 clones, roughly 15% being singletons. The CDR3 contains 12 residues. Per the germline V gene, CDR1 is MDHEN and CDR2 is SYDVKM. V lost 3 bases and J lost 3, with 5 bases in between. Not a single patient had been given any form of treatment at any point before undergoing thyroid surgery.

The sequenced material came from blood. The TCR originated in a female donor with papillary thyroid cancer or a benign thyroid nodule (not recorded which). Some clones in this sample may be carry-over from other donors' samples. The chain couples TRBV28 to TRBJ1-1; no clear D. CDR3 bases: TGTGCCAGCAGTTTTTTTGACACTGAAGCTTTCTTT. Amino acids: CASSFFDTEAFF.